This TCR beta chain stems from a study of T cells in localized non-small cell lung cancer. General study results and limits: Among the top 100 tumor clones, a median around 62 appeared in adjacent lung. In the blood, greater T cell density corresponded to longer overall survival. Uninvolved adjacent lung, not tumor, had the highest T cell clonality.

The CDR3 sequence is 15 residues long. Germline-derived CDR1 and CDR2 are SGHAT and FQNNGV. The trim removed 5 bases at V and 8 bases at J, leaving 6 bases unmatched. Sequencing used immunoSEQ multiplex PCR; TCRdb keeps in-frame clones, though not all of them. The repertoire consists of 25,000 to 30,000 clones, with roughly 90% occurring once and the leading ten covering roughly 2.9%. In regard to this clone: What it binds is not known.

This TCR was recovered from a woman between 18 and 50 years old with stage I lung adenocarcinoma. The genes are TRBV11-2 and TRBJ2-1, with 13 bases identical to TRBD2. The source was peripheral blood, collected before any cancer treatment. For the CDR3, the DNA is TGTGCCAGCAGCCGGACTAGCGGGAGTCGCGATGAGCAGTTCTTC. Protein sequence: CASSRTSGSRDEQFF.